A single TCR beta chain is shown here with its context. Sequencing used immunoSEQ multiplex PCR; TCRdb keeps in-frame clones, though not all of them. The data contain over 100,000 clones, 90% to 95% of them singletons. The entry originates in a study of T cell changes during pregnancy in multiple sclerosis. Germline CDR1 and CDR2: SGHRS and YFSETQ. With 4 bases clipped from V and 8 bases from J, the junction kept 14 bases outside the gene matches. The CDR3 extends over 16 amino acids. This specimen consisted of peripheral blood, obtained in the third trimester of pregnancy. The rearrangement joins TRBV5-1 to TRBJ1-4; 7 nucleotides match TRBD1. This receptor was obtained from a female donor with multiple sclerosis, enrolled in a pregnancy study. The DNA of the CDR3 is TGCGCCAGCAGCCCGAGATTTGGACAGGTGGGGGAAAAACTGTTTTTT. Translating gives CASSPRFGQVGEKLFF.